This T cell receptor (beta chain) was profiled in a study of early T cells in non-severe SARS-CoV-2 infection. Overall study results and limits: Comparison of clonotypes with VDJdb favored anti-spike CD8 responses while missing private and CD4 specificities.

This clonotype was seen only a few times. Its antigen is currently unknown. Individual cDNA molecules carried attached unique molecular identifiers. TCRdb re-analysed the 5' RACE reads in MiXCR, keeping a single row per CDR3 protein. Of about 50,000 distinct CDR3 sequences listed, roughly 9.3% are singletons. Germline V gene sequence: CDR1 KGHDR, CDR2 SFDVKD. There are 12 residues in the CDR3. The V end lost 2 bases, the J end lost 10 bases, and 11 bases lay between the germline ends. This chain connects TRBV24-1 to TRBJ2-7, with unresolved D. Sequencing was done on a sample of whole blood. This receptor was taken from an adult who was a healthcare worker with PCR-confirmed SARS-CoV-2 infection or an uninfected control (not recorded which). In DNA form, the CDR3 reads TGTGCCACCAGTGATTCCACAAGAAGCCAGTACTTC. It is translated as CATSDSTRSQYF.